This T cell receptor beta chain is drawn from a study of graft-versus-host responses after intestinal transplantation (dated by TCRdb to 2020 to 2022). About the study as a whole: The transplants that recipients got were multivisceral, liver-intestinal, or isolated intestinal. All recipients received anti-thymocyte globulin induction followed by maintenance tacrolimus and steroids for around 3 years. Bulk TCR-beta CDR3 sequencing was used to track graft-versus-host and host-versus-graft alloreactive T cell clones in the graft, circulation and bone marrow after intestinal transplantation. Alloreactive clones were identified by sequencing pre-transplant mixed lymphocyte reaction products and comparing these products with unstimulated pre-transplant donor and recipient T cells. A cohort of approximately 24 intestinal transplant recipients, including one retransplant, was enrolled, and a few patients lacking pretransplant specimens were excluded. A peak of at least 4% donor T cells among recipient peripheral blood mononuclear cells was the definition used for donor T cell macrochimerism. Instead of going to the commercial service, samples from a few later patients were sequenced in-house on an Illumina MiSeq and processed with MiXCR. Study-level results and caveats: In the allografts of patients with donor T cell macrochimerism, GvH to HvG T cell clonal ratios were high. GvH clones turned up in recipient bone marrow, with some appearing earlier in ileal mucosa or blood, a pattern consistent with an intestinal mucosal origin. Early after transplant, declines in HvG clones were associated with peak levels of circulating GvH clones. The conclusions were limited by the relatively low number and heterogeneity of the intestinal transplant patients.

Points on this clone: This receptor's antigen is unknown. Base qualities were left out, and no much larger clone turns up one base away.

To prepare the library, the immunoSEQ multiplex PCR assay was applied. For most patients, genomic DNA was subjected to high-throughput TCR-beta CDR3 sequencing by Adaptive Biotechnologies. The published analysis was carried out like this. TCR sequencing data were retrieved from Adaptive's ImmunoSEQ software for roughly 17 patients, whereas three other patients were processed with MiXCR and VDJtools. CDR3 nucleotide sequences shared between donor and recipient were removed because the origin of such sequences could not be assigned. Alloreactive clones required at least 2-fold expansion over unstimulated cells and minimum CFSE-low frequency of 0.002% (template counts) or 0.001% (read counts). Clones were considered mappable if detected in sequenced pre-transplant spleen, lymph node, or MLR CFSE-low populations of the donor or recipient. The cumulative frequency of alloreactive clones was calculated as a percentage of all sequences, weighted by copy number. TCRdb stores this immuneACCESS table with in-frame sequences only. Part of the clones is absent; in the studies checked, under half of the shortfall reflects unresolved V genes, and no reason is known for the rest. Clone size and V and J calls were adopted from that table, with D and trimming inferred from the DNA. Across this sample there are around 30,000 clones, with approximately 87% seen only once. The top ten clonotypes cover 0.95% to 1.3% of the sample.

In the first month after transplant, blood samples were collected up to 4 times, and after that at least monthly when available. V sheds 0 bases and J sheds 0 bases, leaving 11 bases between their ends. The germline V gene (reference sequence) sets CDR1 to SGHNT and CDR2 to YYREEE. Spanning cysteine to phenylalanine, the CDR3 consists of 16 amino acids. Of the read, only the CDR3 DNA is kept; its 48 bases are in frame from base 1. This TCR was recovered from a human patient who received an intestinal transplant, so some T cells may come from the graft donor. The source was PBMCs, collected approximately four weeks after intestinal transplant. The chain is assembled from TRBV5-4 and TRBJ2-3; a confident D gene designation cannot be given. For the CDR3, the sequence is CASSLDLRASTDTQYF. The DNA sequence reads TGTGCCAGCAGCTTGGATCTAAGGGCTAGCACAGATACGCAGTATTTT.